This paragraph covers one T cell receptor beta chain sequence. What it binds is not known. Documented time point: week 11, during vaccination. Alongside topical imiquimod, each dose of vaccine comprised 300 ug of mutant IDH1 20-mer peptide. This sample stems from a study of a mutant IDH1 vaccine in newly diagnosed glioma. At the level of the study: At weeks 1, 3, 5, 7, 11, 15, 19 and 23, patients received a vaccination, eight in all. Investigators started vaccination 4-6 weeks after radiotherapy alone, or with temozolomide cycles. Treated patients, roughly 60% male and about 38% female, averaged 40.4 years of age.

CDR1 is SGDLS, CDR2 YYNGEE, per germline. CDR3 length: 15 amino acids. The germline V and J ends were trimmed by 2 bases and 6 bases, with 15 bases remaining between them. Produced via immunoSEQ multiplex PCR; TCRdb's table is partial and in-frame only. The top ten hold about 20% of the sample, which has about 30,000 clones, 90% seen once. Sample: PBMCs, taken from a glioma patient whose treatment included an IDH1 peptide vaccine. This clonotype was sampled from a man aged 18 to 29 with glioma. This chain joins TRBV9 and TRBJ1-5; D possibly corresponds to TRBD1 (5 bases). CDR3 residues: CASSVEGRFGQPQHF. CDR3 coding DNA: TGTGCCAGCAGCGTGGAGGGGCGCTTCGGTCAGCCCCAGCATTTT.